This T cell receptor beta chain was recorded in a study of identical twins. General observations from the study: Beta out-of-frame sequences showed weaker excess sharing between twins. Within cord blood, abundant beta clonotypes carried fewer insertions, but memory repertoires showed no such trend.

This clonotype was detected only a few times. Antigen specificity is unknown. Addition of a universal primer site occurred through template switching, and cDNA carried unique molecular identifiers. MiXCR, run by TCRdb on the 5' RACE reads, gives a single entry per CDR3 protein. The profile shows roughly 690,000 distinct CDR3 sequences, around 6% of them singletons. This CDR3 comprises 16 residues. Germline V lookup: CDR1 MNHNS, CDR2 SASEGT. The V and J ends lost 7 bases and 3 bases respectively, with 18 bases between them. The material sequenced was naive T cells sorted from blood. V gene TRBV6-1 combines with J gene TRBJ2-2, with D hard to call. The origin of this receptor is a man younger than 30 in good health. CDR3 loop: CASKPSSRTDTGELFF. The CDR3 DNA is TGTGCCAGCAAGCCTTCCTCCCGGACGGACACCGGGGAGCTGTTTTTT.